This T cell receptor (beta chain) was found in a study of shared clonotypes between healthy human individuals (TCRdb year 2020). About the study as a whole: A couple of women and three men aged 18 to 49 years were included in the cohort. The study deeply sequenced blood TCR repertoires of five healthy adults to estimate repertoire size and the extent of clonotype sharing between individuals. For each donor, three plates each were used for CD4 naive and CD4 memory, two plates were used for CD8 naive, and one plate was used for CD8 memory. Between about 0.85 and 8.9 billion PBMCs per donor were obtained by leukapheresis. Libraries were prepared and TCR repertoires were sequenced by different laboratories using diverse techniques, in order to increase sequencing depth and limit assay-specific biases.

Note on this clone: The antigen it recognizes is unknown. No much larger clone exists at a distance of one base, and base qualities are not known.

Broader findings and caveats from the paper: Naive subsets generally had larger estimated clonotype richness than memory subsets did. Incomplete sequencing was indicated by rarefaction of sorted-subset datasets, despite the large sequencing depth. Pairwise subsampling led to the expectation that sequencing depth would affect the degree of clonotype sharing among donors. Only blood was sampled, and tissue TCR repertoires likely differ from those in blood. Because the study included only a small number of donors, the genetic and exposure-history diversity represented was limited. When several donors were compared, the shared fraction of clonotypes was approximately 5% for naive CD4, roughly 3.3% for naive CD8, more than 2% for memory CD4, and 0.4% for memory CD8. Compared with non-shared clonotypes, clonotypes shared by all four sorted-subset donors had higher generation probabilities.

The donors were healthy, HIV-negative adults who had no recently reported acute infections or vaccinations. Only Caucasian adults living in Nashville, Tennessee, USA were represented among the donors. Magnetic negative selection was used to enrich CD4+ T cells, after which naive cells were positively selected on CD45RA and the negative fraction became the memory subset. Blood was collected by leukapheresis, and PBMCs were isolated by Ficoll-Histopaque density gradient centrifugation and then cryopreserved in liquid nitrogen vapor phase. Analytical flow cytometry was used to check the purity and quantity of every magnetically sorted T cell population. From each sorted fraction, genomic DNA was isolated and quantified by UV absorbance on a Nanodrop 2000c. The CDR3 goes from the cysteine to the phenylalanine over 12 residues. Only the CDR3 portion is preserved as DNA: 36 bases, with reading frame beginning at the first base. According to the germline V gene, CDR1 reads SQVTM and CDR2 reads ANQGSEA. V is shortened by 3 bases, J by 4 bases, and the region joining them spans 7 bases.

TCR CDR3 regions were amplified from genomic DNA by multiplex PCR using the deep immunoSEQ assay. Extracted genomic DNA from each cell subset was distributed evenly across all wells of several immunoSEQ 96-well plates, and each plate was treated as a replicate. For sorted subsets, around 0.2 ug of genomic DNA, equivalent to some 33,000 T cell genomes, went into each replicate PCR. The purified libraries were quantified using a Qubit 3.0 fluorometer, sized with a Bioanalyzer 2100, and then quantified again using the KAPA Library Quantification kit. Every immunoSEQ 96-well plate was sequenced on a separate single-read 150-cycle Illumina NextSeq 550 flow cell. The original pipeline was this. Because only junctional sequences without quality scores were contained in the immunoSEQ output, filtering matching that applied to full-length reads could not be performed. To assign V/J genes and CDR3, sequences were annotated using PyIR, a Python wrapper for IgBLAST v1.9, with IMGT germline references. Reads were filtered out if the reads had weak V/J assignments (E-value above 1e-6), no CDR3, stop codons, out-of-frame junctions, or ambiguous translated residues. V3J clonotypes were defined as sequences sharing an identical inferred V gene, J gene, and CDR3 amino acid sequence. To compute the percentage overlap between repertoires, the number of shared unique clonotypes was divided by the size of the smaller repertoire. Repertoire richness was assessed with RTK rarefaction, the Chao1 estimator, and Recon v2.1 estimates of unobserved clonotypes. For all TCRbeta clonotypes obtained by the gDNA method from a few donors, generation probabilities were computed with OLGA. Imported from immuneACCESS, the table was reduced by TCRdb to in-frame sequences with V and J called. These copies leave out some clones; in studies compared against another copy, an unresolved V gene accounts for under half, and the cause of the remainder is not known. For V, J and clone size, that table is used; D and trimming come from the DNA. Here the sample has under 750,000 clones; 72% occur a single time. The ten largest clones capture around 1.8% of the sample.

The TCR comes from a woman aged 30 to 39 in good health. Recombination joined TRBV29-1 with TRBJ2-1; the D gene lacks a confident call. Sequencing was carried out using memory CD4+ T cells sorted from blood. The cell subset or site label on this specimen signifies: CD45RA-negative fraction. The bases read TGCAGCGTTGACGACCTTTACAATGAGCAGTTCTTC. Translated, this is CSVDDLYNEQFF.